The 20 T cell receptor beta chains presented below share a single source sample, sequenced in a study of blood T cell repertoires in COVID-19. The method was immunoSEQ multiplex PCR; TCRdb's version includes in-frame clones alone and lacks a portion of them. The table shows roughly 87,000 clones, with 70% to 85% occurring only once. The sample consisted of peripheral blood. The receptors were sampled from a woman older than 75 with COVID-19, enrolled during active disease.

The chain employs TRBV6-2 or TRBV6-3 and TRBJ2-7; a possible D gene is TRBD1 (5 bases). The germline V and J ends were trimmed by 4 bases and 0 bases, with 13 bases remaining between them. Germline values: CDR1 MNHEY, CDR2 SVGEGT. CDR3 length: 15 residues. In DNA, the CDR3 is TGTGCCAGCAGTTTCGCAGGGTTGGTCTCCTACGAGCAGTACTTC. Its protein is CASSFAGLVSYEQYF.

The chain combines TRBV5-1 with TRBJ1-1; D is perhaps TRBD1 (6 bases). Trimming cost V 3 bases and J 4 bases, with 13 bases left between them. The CDR3 has 14 amino acids. Germline V gene data show CDR1 as SGHRS and CDR2 as YFSETQ. CDR3 loop: CASSWDIGGTEAFF. CDR3 nucleotides: TGCGCCAGCAGCTGGGACATTGGGGGCACTGAAGCTTTCTTT.

The genes are TRBV9 and TRBJ1-1, with TRBD1 identical over 7 bases. In germline, CDR1 is SGDLS, CDR2 YYNGEE. Unmatched junction bases numbered 9, after V lost 4 bases and J lost 3 bases. This CDR3 has 15 amino acids. The CDR3 is CASSIRDRADTEAFF. The CDR3 bases are TGTGCCAGCAGCATACGAGACAGGGCGGACACTGAAGCTTTCTTT. The whole variable domain, filled in from reference TRBV9 and TRBJ1-1, reads DSGVTQTPKHLITATGQRVTLRCSPRSGDLSVYWYQQSLDQGLQFLIQYYNGEERAKGNILERFSAQQFPDLHSELNLSSLELGDSALYFCASSIRDRADTEAFFGQGTRLTVV.

This clone was counted a single time. The CDR3 coding sequence is TGTGCCAGCAGCAAAACTAGCGGGGGGGGCACAGATACGCAGTATTTT. Amino acid sequence: CASSKTSGGGTDTQYF. This rearrangement joins TRBV7-2 to TRBJ2-3, with 13 bases lining up with TRBD2. J was trimmed by 1 base and V by 5 bases; bases with no gene match: 3. The CDR3 runs 16 residues. Germline CDR1 is SGHTA and CDR2 is FQGNSA.

The V call is TRBV6-5, the J call TRBJ2-7; TRBD2 matches 9 bases. Looked up from germline, CDR1 is MNHEY and CDR2 is SVGAGI. V shed 10 bases and J 1 base; nucleotides not matched to a gene: 11. The CDR3 spans 15 residues. The CDR3 region has the DNA TGTGCCACCTATTCCCGCGGGAGGGGATCCTACGAGCAGTACTTC. Its protein is CATYSRGRGSYEQYF.

This clone was detected once. The chain is built from TRBV24-1 and TRBJ2-7, with 9 bases aligning to TRBD1. The CDR3 loop spans 15 amino acids. CDR1 KGHDR and CDR2 SFDVKD come from the germline V gene. J gave up 5 bases and V 3 bases, and 7 bases lay outside the gene matches. CDR3 loop: CATSDIRDRVHEQYF. The CDR3 nucleotides read TGTGCCACCAGTGATATCCGGGACAGGGTCCACGAGCAGTACTTC.

This rearrangement joins TRBV18 to TRBJ2-6, with 11 bases identical to TRBD2. The ends lost 5 bases at V and 10 bases at J; junction bases unmatched: 7. This CDR3 contains 15 residues. Germline V gives CDR1 KGHSH, CDR2 LQKENI. The CDR3: CASSSGLAGPNVLTF. As DNA, the CDR3 is TGTGCCAGCTCATCAGGACTAGCGGGTCCTAACGTCCTGACTTTC.

The chain couples TRBV28 to TRBJ2-7, with 7 bases fitting TRBD1. The CDR3 has 13 amino acids. V dropped 8 bases and J dropped 5; count of bases not matched to a gene: 9. Germline V CDR1 and CDR2: MDHEN, SYDVKM. DNA for the CDR3: TGTGCCAGCGGATCCGGGACAGTGGACGAGCAGTACTTC. Translation gives CASGSGTVDEQYF.

The chain combines TRBV5-4 with TRBJ2-1, with 7 nucleotides matching TRBD2. The germline CDR1 and CDR2 sequences are SGHNT and YYREEE (reference sequence). The CDR3 runs 16 residues. The junction had 5 bases not matched to a gene; V was cut back by 2 bases and J by 0 bases. The CDR3 nucleotides are TGTGCCAGCAGCTTCGGCGCGGGGGACTCCTACAATGAGCAGTTCTTC. Protein: CASSFGAGDSYNEQFF. The whole variable domain, remainder taken from reference TRBV5-4 and TRBJ2-1, is ETGVTQSPTHLIKTRGQQVTLRCSSQSGHNTVSWYQQALGQGPQFIFQYYREEENGRGNFPPRFSGLQFPNYSSELNVNALELDDSALYLCASSFGAGDSYNEQFFGPGTRLTVL.

This clone was counted a single time. This chain links TRBV10-3 with TRBJ2-5; 9 nucleotides agree with TRBD1. The germline gives CDR1 ENHRY, CDR2 SYGVKD. The J segment lost 5 bases and the V segment lost 4 bases, leaving 8 bases of the junction unmatched. The CDR3 covers 15 residues. The CDR3 protein is CAISGGTGTRETQYF. The CDR3 DNA reads TGTGCCATCAGTGGCGGGACAGGGACGAGGGAGACCCAGTACTTC.

V and J are TRBV18 and TRBJ1-3; unclear D gene. CDR3 length equals 14 residues. The V gene's germline CDR1 is KGHSH and CDR2 LQKENI. The V and J ends lost 3 bases and 0 bases respectively, with 6 bases between them. CDR3 protein: CASSPLSSGNTIYF. CDR3 sequence (DNA): TGTGCCAGCTCACCCCTCAGCTCTGGAAACACCATATATTTT. Looking up the rest from reference TRBV18 and TRBJ1-3 gives the full variable domain: NAGVMQNPRHLVRRRGQEARLRCSPMKGHSHVYWYRQLPEEGLKFMVYLQKENIIDESGMPKERFSAEFPKEGPSILRIQQVVRGDSAAYFCASSPLSSGNTIYFGEGSWLTVV.

This chain uses TRBV18 with TRBJ1-1; D possibly corresponds to TRBD1 (6 bases). The CDR3 covers 16 residues. Germline V gene data show CDR1 as KGHSH and CDR2 as LQKENI. Trimming took off 3 bases at V and 4 bases at J, with 18 bases between the two ends. CDR3 bases: TGTGCCAGCTCACCGCTGTTAGGGGGAGGGGGCACTGAAGCTTTCTTT. Translation gives CASSPLLGGGGTEAFF. The full variable domain, rest sourced from reference TRBV18 and TRBJ1-1, is NAGVMQNPRHLVRRRGQEARLRCSPMKGHSHVYWYRQLPEEGLKFMVYLQKENIIDESGMPKERFSAEFPKEGPSILRIQQVVRGDSAAYFCASSPLLGGGGTEAFFGQGTRLTVV.

V usage is TRBV7-2 and J usage is TRBJ1-1; D possibly corresponds to TRBD1 (6 bases). Germline V gives CDR1 SGHTA, CDR2 FQGNSA. There are 16 residues in the CDR3. V shed 0 bases and J shed 4 bases, with 15 bases lying between them. The CDR3 spells CASSLAAGGWITEAFF. The CDR3 DNA follows: TGTGCCAGCAGCTTAGCGGCTGGGGGCTGGATCACTGAAGCTTTCTTT.

This clone appeared a single time. V is TRBV19 and J is TRBJ2-6; D possibly corresponds to TRBD1 (5 bases). Trimming shortened V by 3 bases and J by 0 bases, and 15 bases separated the two germline ends. Looked up from germline, CDR1 is LNHDA and CDR2 is SQIVND (reference sequence). The CDR3 spans 18 residues. The CDR3 sequence: CASSIWGIYPSGANVLTF. The CDR3 DNA is TGTGCCAGTAGTATCTGGGGCATATATCCCTCTGGGGCCAACGTCCTGACTTTC.

This clone was counted between two and nine times. The rearrangement links TRBV19 to TRBJ2-1, with 10 positions matching TRBD2. Germline CDR1 reads LNHDA; CDR2 reads SQIVND (reference sequence). CDR3 length equals 15 residues. Germline trimming cut 4 bases from V and 4 bases from J; bases unmatched to any gene: 4. The CDR3 region has the DNA TGTGCCAGTAGTACCCTAGCGGGAGTATACAATGAGCAGTTCTTC. Translated: CASSTLAGVYNEQFF.

V usage is TRBV7-9 and J usage is TRBJ2-7; no clear D gene. The germline V and J ends were trimmed by 1 base and 0 bases, with 10 bases remaining between them. Per the germline V gene, CDR1 is SEHNR and CDR2 is FQNEAQ (reference sequence). The CDR3 covers 15 residues. The CDR3 loop reads CASSLGWATSYEQYF. CDR3 coding DNA: TGTGCCAGCAGCTTAGGGTGGGCAACCTCCTACGAGCAGTACTTC.

This sequence joins TRBV28 and TRBJ1-2; D is unresolved. Germline V gene data show CDR1 as MDHEN and CDR2 as SYDVKM. This CDR3 is built from 11 residues. Deletions cut 2 bases from V and 11 bases from J, with 9 bases between. CDR3 DNA: TGTGCCAGCAGTTTAGAAGGGAGGTACACCTTC. Translated, it gives CASSLEGRYTF.

This sequence joins TRBV11-1 and TRBJ2-7, with 8 positions matching TRBD2. Trimming removed 0 bases from V and 3 bases from J; junction bases left unmatched: 1. This CDR3 has 14 amino acids. Germline V gene lookup returns CDR1 SGHAT and CDR2 FQDESV (reference sequence). CDR3 protein: CASSLAGTSYEQYF. CDR3 nucleotides: TGTGCCAGCAGCTTAGCCGGGACTAGCTACGAGCAGTACTTC. Full variable domain (missing parts from reference TRBV11-1 and TRBJ2-7): EAEVAQSPRYKITEKSQAVAFWCDPISGHATLYWYRQILGQGPELLVQFQDESVVDDSQLPKDRFSAERLKGVDSTLKIQPAELGDSAMYLCASSLAGTSYEQYFGPGTRLTVT.

J is TRBJ2-3 and V is TRBV18; weak D call: TRBD1 (5 bases). Germline CDR1 and CDR2: KGHSH and LQKENI. With 2 bases removed from V and 2 bases from J, the gap between germline ends came to 14 bases. This CDR3 has 16 residues. The chain's CDR3 is CASSPWTNDNTDTQYF. CDR3 nucleotide sequence: TGTGCCAGCTCACCATGGACAAACGATAACACAGATACGCAGTATTTT.

J is TRBJ2-7 and V is TRBV5-1, with D perhaps matching TRBD2 (5 bases). The CDR3 is 14 residues long. The germline V gene has CDR1 SGHRS and CDR2 YFSETQ. V shed 0 bases and J shed 3 bases, with 10 bases lying between them. The CDR3 sequence: CASSLGLAHYEQYF. The DNA of the CDR3 is TGCGCCAGCAGCTTGGGGCTAGCTCACTACGAGCAGTACTTC.